This TCR beta chain stems from a study of PD-1 blockade in classical Hodgkin lymphoma. Time point specified: cycle 4 day 1 (C4D1), after more than 5 weeks of nivolumab. There was relapse after autologous stem cell transplantation in every patient, and there was variation in brentuximab vedotin exposure. Best response was recorded as complete response, partial response or progressive disease. Points from the study as a whole: Baseline TCR diversity was reportedly lower in newly diagnosed patients than healthy donors.

Points on this clone: Antigen unknown.

There are 15 residues in the CDR3. Trimming took 4 bases from V and 2 from J; bases not matched to a gene: 5. Germline V lookup: CDR1 SGHRS, CDR2 YFSETQ. Libraries were prepared by immunoSEQ multiplex PCR; TCRdb keeps only in-frame clonotypes and omits some of them. The sample has about 44,000 clones, 60% to 70% seen once. This clonotype was obtained from a human donor with classical Hodgkin lymphoma. Sequenced here: peripheral blood mononuclear cells (PBMCs), sampled before the fourth cycle of nivolumab. V is TRBV5-1 and J is TRBJ2-7; 11 bases line up with TRBD2. Written as DNA, the CDR3 is TGCGCCAGCAGCCCGGGACTAGCGGCCACCTACGAGCAGTACTTC. It translates to CASSPGLAATYEQYF. Using reference TRBV5-1 and TRBJ2-7 for the parts outside the CDR3, the full variable domain is KAGVTQTPRYLIKTRGQQVTLSCSPISGHRSVSWYQQTPGQGLQFLFEYFSETQRNKGNFPGRFSGRQFSNSRSEMNVSTLELGDSALYLCASSPGLAATYEQYFGPGTRLTVT.